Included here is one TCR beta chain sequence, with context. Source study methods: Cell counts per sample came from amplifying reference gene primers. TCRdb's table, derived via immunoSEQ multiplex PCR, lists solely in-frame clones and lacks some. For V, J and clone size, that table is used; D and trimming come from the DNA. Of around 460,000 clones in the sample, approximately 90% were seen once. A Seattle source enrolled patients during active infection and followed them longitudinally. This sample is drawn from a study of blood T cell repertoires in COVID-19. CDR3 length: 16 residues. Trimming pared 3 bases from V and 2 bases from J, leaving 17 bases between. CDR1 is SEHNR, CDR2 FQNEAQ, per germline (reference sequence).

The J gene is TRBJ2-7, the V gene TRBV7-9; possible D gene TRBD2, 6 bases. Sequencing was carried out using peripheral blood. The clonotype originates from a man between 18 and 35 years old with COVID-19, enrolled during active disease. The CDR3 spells CASSFASEEGAYEQYF. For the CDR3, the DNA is TGTGCCAGCAGCTTCGCCTCTGAGGAGGGAGCCTACGAGCAGTACTTC.